This is a list of T cell receptor beta chains from one sample in a study of PD-L1 blockade in urothelial cancer. Libraries were prepared by immunoSEQ multiplex PCR; TCRdb keeps only in-frame clonotypes and omits some of them. The sample consists of tens of thousands of clones, over 75% of them appearing once. Material: PBMCs, obtained around atezolizumab (anti-PD-L1) treatment. The receptor source for this set is an older man with urothelial cancer. CDR3s leave out the opening cysteine and the closing phenylalanine or tryptophan. Clone size appears in some rows only: once, few, many, or a class for an expanded clone.

j_call clone_size v_call cdr3_aa
TRBJ1-5 . TRBV4-2 ASSQLDRGLNQPQH
TRBJ2-1 . TRBV5-1 ASSLGANNEQF
TRBJ2-2 once TRBV5-1 ASSADRVTGELF
TRBJ1-6 . TRBV19 ASRKGQPHEPLH
TRBJ1-3 once TRBV5-1 ASRPPGVSGNTIY
TRBJ2-4 . TRBV7-2 ASSRDSHLDIQY
TRBJ2-3 . TRBV19 ASSIPRGTGAADTQY
TRBJ1-5 . TRBV6-1 ASSDRGTGHQPQH
TRBJ2-1 . TRBV11-3 ASSLDGSGGGEQF
TRBJ1-1 . TRBV5-4 ASSKQGGGSEAF